This is a list of T cell receptor beta chains from one sample in a study of blood T cell repertoires in COVID-19. Measured with immunoSEQ multiplex PCR; TCRdb has only the in-frame clones, and not every one. Here the sample spans about 45,000 clones, 65% to 85% being singletons. Material: peripheral blood. Every receptor here comes from a man aged 80 or over in a cohort sampled during active COVID-19. The CDR3 runs from the conserved cysteine through the conserved F or W. The order of the fields is V gene, J gene, D gene, clone size, CDR3 DNA, CDR3 protein. The D gene is left open where the match is weak. Part of the rows lack a size; the others show once, few, many or a class for expanded clones.

V gene: TRBV5-8; J gene: TRBJ1-2; D gene: TRBD1; clone size: few; CDR3 DNA: TGTGCCAGCAGCTACGACAGGGGGCTGCACTATGGCTACACCTTC; CDR3 protein: CASSYDRGLHYGYTF
V gene: TRBV27; J gene: TRBJ1-2; D gene: NA; clone size: NA; CDR3 DNA: TGTGCCAGCAGCCGGCAGGGAATTGGCTATGGCTACACCTTC; CDR3 protein: CASSRQGIGYGYTF
V gene: TRBV7-2; J gene: TRBJ1-2; D gene: NA; clone size: once; CDR3 DNA: TGTGCCAGCAGCTTTCCAGGGGTCTCTACCTATGGCTACACCTTC; CDR3 protein: CASSFPGVSTYGYTF
V gene: TRBV9; J gene: TRBJ2-3; D gene: NA; clone size: NA; CDR3 DNA: TGTGCCAGCAGCGTATCAAGGACAATGAGCACAGATACGCAGTATTTT; CDR3 protein: CASSVSRTMSTDTQYF
V gene: TRBV9; J gene: TRBJ1-5; D gene: TRBD1; clone size: NA; CDR3 DNA: TGTGCCAGCAGCGTAGTGGGATGTGGACAGGAAAAACAGCCCCAGCATTTT; CDR3 protein: CASSVVGCGQEKQPQHF
V gene: TRBV15; J gene: TRBJ2-1; D gene: TRBD2; clone size: NA; CDR3 DNA: TGTGCCACCAGCCGGAATTCCTTAGCGGGGAGCTCCTACAATGAGCAGTTCTTC; CDR3 protein: CATSRNSLAGSSYNEQFF
V gene: TRBV6-1; J gene: TRBJ2-4; D gene: NA; clone size: NA; CDR3 DNA: TGTGCCAGCAGTGATCCTCGAGGGTGGGGAAACATTCAGTACTTC; CDR3 protein: CASSDPRGWGNIQYF
V gene: TRBV5-1; J gene: TRBJ2-6; D gene: NA; clone size: NA; CDR3 DNA: TGCGCCAGCAGCACAGACATGCTTGGGGCCAACGTCCTGACTTTC; CDR3 protein: CASSTDMLGANVLTF
V gene: TRBV19; J gene: TRBJ1-5; D gene: NA; clone size: NA; CDR3 DNA: TGTGCCAGTAGTGGTGGAGCTCAGCCCCAGCATTTT; CDR3 protein: CASSGGAQPQHF
V gene: TRBV5-1; J gene: TRBJ2-2; D gene: TRBD1; clone size: NA; CDR3 DNA: TGCGCCAGCAGCTTCGGACAGGGGCCAGAGGTCGGGGAGCTGTTTTTT; CDR3 protein: CASSFGQGPEVGELFF
V gene: TRBV27; J gene: TRBJ2-5; D gene: TRBD2; clone size: NA; CDR3 DNA: TGTGCCAGCAGTTTATCAGCGGGAGTGGGGACCCAGTACTTC; CDR3 protein: CASSLSAGVGTQYF
V gene: TRBV7-7; J gene: TRBJ2-2; D gene: NA; clone size: NA; CDR3 DNA: TGTGCTAGCAGACCATTCGCCGGAGCCGGGGAGCTGTTTTTT; CDR3 protein: CASRPFAGAGELFF
V gene: TRBV5-1; J gene: TRBJ2-2; D gene: TRBD1; clone size: NA; CDR3 DNA: TGCGCCAGCAGCTTGACAGGGGGTTACACCGGGGAGCTGTTTTTT; CDR3 protein: CASSLTGGYTGELFF
V gene: TRBV5-5; J gene: TRBJ2-5; D gene: TRBD2; clone size: NA; CDR3 DNA: TGTGCCAGCAGCGCAGCGGGAGGGCTCGAGACCCAGTACTTC; CDR3 protein: CASSAAGGLETQYF
V gene: TRBV10-1; J gene: TRBJ1-1; D gene: TRBD1; clone size: NA; CDR3 DNA: TGCGCCAGCAGCGCCGGACAGGGGGCCAGCACTGAAGCTTTCTTT; CDR3 protein: CASSAGQGASTEAFF
V gene: TRBV10-3; J gene: TRBJ2-2; D gene: TRBD2; clone size: NA; CDR3 DNA: TGTGCCATCAGTGAGGGCCAGCGGGGGAACACCGGGGAGCTGTTTTTT; CDR3 protein: CAISEGQRGNTGELFF
V gene: TRBV2; J gene: TRBJ2-2; D gene: TRBD1; clone size: NA; CDR3 DNA: TGTGCCAGCATGAAGACAGGGGCGGACACCGGGGAGCTGTTTTTT; CDR3 protein: CASMKTGADTGELFF
V gene: TRBV6-5; J gene: TRBJ1-2; D gene: TRBD1; clone size: NA; CDR3 DNA: TGTGCCAGCAGTTACCTTTTGACAGGGGAGGATGGCTACACCTTC; CDR3 protein: CASSYLLTGEDGYTF
V gene: TRBV5-1; J gene: TRBJ1-5; D gene: NA; clone size: NA; CDR3 DNA: TGCGCCAGCAGCTTGGCCCCGGGTAGCAATCAGCCCCAGCATTTT; CDR3 protein: CASSLAPGSNQPQHF
V gene: TRBV10-3; J gene: TRBJ2-3; D gene: TRBD1; clone size: NA; CDR3 DNA: TGTGCCATCAGTCCGGGACAGAGTCCTTCAGATACGCAGTATTTT; CDR3 protein: CAISPGQSPSDTQYF
V gene: TRBV5-4; J gene: TRBJ2-5; D gene: NA; clone size: NA; CDR3 DNA: TGTGCCAGCAGCTTGGGTACTAGCAGGGAGACCCAGTACTTC; CDR3 protein: CASSLGTSRETQYF
V gene: TRBV19; J gene: TRBJ2-6; D gene: TRBD1; clone size: NA; CDR3 DNA: TGTGCCAGTAGCGCCGGCCGGGACAGGATTTTCTCTGGGGCCAACGTCCTGACTTTC; CDR3 protein: CASSAGRDRIFSGANVLTF
V gene: TRBV5-1; J gene: TRBJ1-2; D gene: TRBD1; clone size: NA; CDR3 DNA: TGCGCCAGCAGCTTGGGGGACAGGGAAAACTATGGCTACACCTTC; CDR3 protein: CASSLGDRENYGYTF
V gene: TRBV6-5; J gene: TRBJ1-2; D gene: NA; clone size: NA; CDR3 DNA: TGTGCCAGCAGTTACGAGGGCTACGTTGGCTACACCTTC; CDR3 protein: CASSYEGYVGYTF